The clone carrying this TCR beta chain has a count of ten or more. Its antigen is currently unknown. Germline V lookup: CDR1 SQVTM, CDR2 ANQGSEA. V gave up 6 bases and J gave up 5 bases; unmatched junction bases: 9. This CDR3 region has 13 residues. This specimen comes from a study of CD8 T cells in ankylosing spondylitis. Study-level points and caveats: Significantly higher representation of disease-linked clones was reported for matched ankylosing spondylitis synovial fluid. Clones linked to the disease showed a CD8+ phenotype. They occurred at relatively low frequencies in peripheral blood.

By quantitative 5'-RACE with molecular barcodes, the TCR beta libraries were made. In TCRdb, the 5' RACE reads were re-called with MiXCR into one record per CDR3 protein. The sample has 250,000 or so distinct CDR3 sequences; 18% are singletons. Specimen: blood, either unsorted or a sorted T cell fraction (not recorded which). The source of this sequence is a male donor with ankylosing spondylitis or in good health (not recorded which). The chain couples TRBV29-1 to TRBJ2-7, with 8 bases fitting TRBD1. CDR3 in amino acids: CSVIDRGRDEQYF. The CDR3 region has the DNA TGCAGCGTAATCGACAGGGGAAGGGACGAGCAGTACTTC.